This T cell receptor (beta chain) was sequenced for a study of cytomegalovirus exposure and HLA in healthy donors listed by TCRdb under 2017. A note on the overall study: An earlier analysis of about 530 of the donors reported 276 Gb of sequence data and 117 million unique TCR beta sequences obtained from about 180 million T cells. Typing coverage varied by locus: about 620-630 donors for A, B, C, DRB1 and DQB1; approximately 500 for DQA1; more than 600 for DPA1; fewer than 480 for DPB1. To decide whether each TCR beta V gene segment behaved as functional or pseudogenic, an earlier analysis of fewer than 750 of the donors relied on high-throughput TCR beta sequencing. Every discovery cohort repertoire had been produced on one sequencing platform. In addition to the first cohort of roughly 700 subjects, a separate validation cohort of 120 different subjects was used. Donor age, sex, ethnicity and CMV serostatus were compiled together with the repertoire data. Both class I and class II loci were covered by HLA typing, at four-digit resolution. In a later genetic analysis, genome-wide SNP genotypes for about 65% of the roughly 670 donors were used, and that subset was treated as a discovery cohort. An early release that covered some 640 HLA-typed donors contained about 300 gigabases of sequencing data and about 84 million unique TCR sequences. The study aimed to test whether signatures of past pathogen exposure could be identified by cataloging public T cell receptors. Among 398 genotyped donors of the cohort, an average of around 240,000 unique TCR beta nucleotide sequences were sequenced per donor, roughly 20% of them non-productive. In the later analysis, no new phenotypic data were used to find candidate immune exposures; instead, reliance was placed on TCR beta sequences and their occurrence across donors. The study used immunosequencing to profile the T cell repertoires of approximately 650 subjects and linked those repertoires to cytomegalovirus serostatus. About 5 DR-DQ haplotypes were handled as single units for association and clustering, since linkage in the cohort was strong. Of the roughly 390 genotyped donors, less than 85% were placed in the genetic ancestry cluster associated with self-reported Caucasian donors. A later analysis re-analyzed previously published TCR beta repertoires from approximately 670 donors and added high-resolution HLA genotyping to study TCR occurrence patterns. The study combined high-throughput TCR immunosequencing, statistical association of individual TCRs with disease status, and machine learning to predict cytomegalovirus infection status.

Receptor libraries were prepared by the immunoSEQ multiplex PCR assay. A mixture of 60 forward primers for TCR Vbeta segments and 13 reverse primers for TCR Jbeta segments was used in the multiplex PCR. The CDR3 region of rearranged TCR beta genes was amplified from genomic DNA by a multiplex PCR assay. Amplified TCR beta libraries were sequenced as 87-base-pair reads on the Illumina HiSeq System. As for the authors' bioinformatics: In a later analysis, approximately 74 million unique TCR beta chains were counted across the 650 to 750 repertoires, and around 10 million of these chains were shared by at least two donors. To remove PCR and sequencing errors, raw reads were error-corrected and collapsed into unique sequences using a nearest-neighbor algorithm that merged closely related sequences. Alignment of CDR3 sequences to IMGT reference sequences was used to assign V, D and J gene segments. For a sequence to be retained, a match of at least six nucleotides was required to both a V gene segment and a J gene segment. A rearrangement counted as productive if the CDR3 had no stop codons and remained in frame with V and J, and every other rearrangement counted as non-productive. Following IMGT convention, CDR3 was defined as the stretch from the second conserved V-encoded cysteine to the conserved J-encoded phenylalanine. The earlier analysis of 500 to 750 of the donors excluded any sequence lacking an unambiguous match to a single V gene segment. An earlier analysis of just under 600 of the donors called V segments functional above 56.7% productive rearrangements and segregating when the between-donor standard deviation exceeded 5%. To diagnose cytomegalovirus status from the catalog of TCR beta chain sequences, a statistical classification framework was built. In a later analysis, V and J genes were assigned by comparing TCR nucleotide sequences against IMGT/GENE-DB human TR gene sequences. A later analysis assigned CDR3 sequences and most-parsimonious VDJ recombination scenarios with the TCRdist pipeline. In a later analysis, each TCR beta chain was defined by its CDR3 amino acid sequence together with its V-gene family, and reads without a unique V-gene family were excluded. To address suspected cross-contamination and a sequencing artifact, a later analysis removed roughly 580 highly shared, low-generation-probability nucleotide sequences. For each public chain, a later analysis derived a clonal expansion index from normalized ranks of inferred template counts within each repertoire. In a later analysis, generation probabilities were computed using a VDJ recombination model fitted to out-of-frame rearrangements, and the results were checked against IGoR. In a later analysis, hypergeometric tests were used to score TCR-TCR, TCR-HLA and TCR-CMV co-occurrence, with a repertoire-size bias correction applied to TCR pairs. In a later analysis, false discovery rates were estimated by permuting HLA or CMV assignments 20 times. In a later analysis, co-occurring TCRs were grouped with DBSCAN, and TCRdist sequence similarity was added when clustering was performed within HLA-allele-positive subsets. Co-occurrence clustering excluded repertoires with fewer than 30,000 or more than 120,000 public chains, plus five with anomalous nucleotide sharing. TCRdb re-hosts the immuneACCESS table, in-frame sequences only. Its copies lack some clones; in the studies checked, an unresolved V gene accounts for under half of them, and the cause for the rest is not known. V and J calls and clone size are copied from that table; D and trimming were computed from the DNA. In this sample's table one finds roughly 73,000 clones. The ten top clones hold roughly 13% of the sample.

The CDR3 contains 11 residues, cysteine and phenylalanine counted. The only DNA kept is the CDR3, 33 bases in frame from the first base. Per the germline V gene, KGHSH is the CDR1 and LQKENI is the CDR2. V sheds 1 base and J sheds 10 bases, leaving 7 bases between their ends. The cohort comprised fewer than 700 healthy bone marrow donors. At the time of sampling, every cohort member was nominally healthy, though immune exposures that went unrecorded were likely present. The donor tested CMV seropositive, placing the donor among the roughly 270 seropositive members of the cohort. Each donor provided a peripheral blood sample, and peripheral blood mononuclear cells were used for TCR beta sequencing. Genomic DNA extraction from the blood cell samples was performed with the Qiagen DNeasy Blood Extraction Kit. On this clone: Its specific antigen is unknown.

Study-level results and caveats: This cohort had only TCR beta chains sequenced, and the lack of alpha or paired-chain data limited which features could be detected. Presence/absence analyses assumed roughly uniform sequencing depth across donors, an assumption that may not hold. According to the authors, the approach could potentially be generalized to other disease states and immunological phenotypes. While some public TCRs were present in many individuals, most TCR sequences turned up only very rarely across donors. A further reported finding was that TCR beta sequences accurately predicted the HLA-A and HLA-B alleles for most subjects in the first cohort. A later analysis reported that several top co-occurrence clusters appeared linked to parvovirus B19, influenza, CMV and Epstein-Barr virus. A group of highly shared sequence variants was considered likely to be a technical artifact of the sequencing pipeline. When HLA alleles, especially DR and DQ, strongly co-occurred, TCR associations were difficult to assign to individual alleles. The classifier was reported to diagnose cytomegalovirus status with high specificity and sensitivity in both the original cohort and the validation cohort. Linkage disequilibrium might explain the correlated functional status among segregating V segments, but an unknown experimental factor could not be ruled out. In a later analysis, the rate of TCR association differed among HLA loci, with DRB1 alleles having the most associated TCRs and HLA-C alleles having the fewest. Specific HLA alleles were associated with more than 15,000 TCR beta sequences at a false discovery rate of 0.05 in a later analysis. Because the 87-base-pair reads could not distinguish some IMGT-functional V segments, including TRBV6-2 and TRBV6-3, those segments were excluded. The study gave a list of around 170 TCR beta chains associated with cytomegalovirus. In a later analysis, HLA-associated TCR beta chains were found to be more clonally expanded and to have lower generation probabilities than equally common non-associated chains. Because counts were too low, 15 to 20 rarely observed V segments, including chromosome 9 orphons, were excluded from the earlier analysis of 587 of the donors. In an earlier analysis of some 640 of the donors, most TCR beta V segments were observed in productive rearrangements about 90% or about 30% of the time, broadly matching IMGT annotations. According to a later analysis, most CMV-associated TCR beta chains appeared to be HLA-restricted, and the HLA associations seemed to be driven largely by CMV exposure. In a later genetic analysis, fewer N-insertions in productive TCRs were reported among donors in an Asian-associated ancestry cluster than the 666-donor mean. The only immune exposure information available for the cohort was CMV serostatus. Because HLA typing was missing for some donors at each locus, association tests included only the typed subset. In vitro tests confirmed that a few of the cytomegalovirus-associated TCR beta chains recognize cytomegalovirus antigens. In a later genetic analysis, a missense DCLRE1C variant was associated with V-gene and J-gene trimming of TCR beta chains, and the association was replicated in an independent cohort.

This sequence uses TRBV18 and TRBJ2-5; TRBD2 is a possible D gene, resting on 5 matching bases. The receptor's source is a man aged 50-59 years in good health and CMV-seropositive. The sample was PBMCs. The sequenced DNA is TGTGCCAGCTCACCACAGACTATCCAGTACTTC. It encodes CASSPQTIQYF. The CDR3, completed at both ends by the reference TRBV18 and TRBJ2-5 genes, gives the full variable domain NAGVMQNPRHLVRRRGQEARLRCSPMKGHSHVYWYRQLPEEGLKFMVYLQKENIIDESGMPKERFSAEFPKEGPSILRIQQVVRGDSAAYFCASSPQTIQYFGPGTRLLVL.